What follows are 10 T cell receptor beta chains derived from one specimen sequenced in a study of beta chain features in type 1 diabetes. Investigators reverse transcribed all isolated RNA, so they sequenced expressed TCRB transcripts. Generated by immunoSEQ multiplex PCR, the TCRdb table keeps only in-frame clones and is missing some. The sample has some 100,000 clones, roughly 43% seen once; the top ten hold 0.065%. The sequenced material came from stem cell memory CD4+ T cells from blood. The receptors shown here come from a woman aged 18-29 years in good health.

This clone was recorded a few times. The chain is built from TRBV7-2 and TRBJ1-2, with D maybe TRBD1 (5 bases). The germline V gene encodes CDR1 SGHTA and CDR2 FQGNSA. Trimming left V 1 base short and J 2 bases short, with 8 bases between. The CDR3 has 14 residues. The CDR3 DNA reads as TGTGCCAGCAGCTTAGATGCAGGGAACTATGGCTACACCTTC. Protein product: CASSLDAGNYGYTF.

V usage is TRBV5-1 and J usage is TRBJ1-2; TRBD1 is a possible D gene (6 bases). This CDR3 contains 13 residues. V lost 3 bases to trimming and J lost 8 bases, with 14 bases between them. Germline lookup yields CDR1 SGHRS and CDR2 YFSETQ. Here the CDR3 reads CASSSRTGYGYTF. CDR3 coding DNA: TGCGCCAGCAGCTCCAGAACAGGGTACGGCTACACCTTC.

V and J are TRBV29-1 and TRBJ2-3, with TRBD1 matching 11 bases. This CDR3 spans 15 amino acids. The germline CDR1 and CDR2 sequences are SQVTM and ANQGSEA. V lost 1 base to trimming and J lost 0 bases; unmatched junction nucleotides: 0. The CDR3 loop is CSVEGDRGSTDTQYF. DNA of the CDR3: TGCAGCGTTGAAGGGGACAGGGGGAGCACAGATACGCAGTATTTT.

V usage is TRBV7-9 and J usage is TRBJ2-1; D perhaps matches TRBD2 (6 bases). The CDR3 spans 17 residues. Germline CDR1 reads SEHNR; CDR2 reads FQNEAQ (reference sequence). The V end was cut by 5 bases, the J end by 0 bases, with 17 bases between. CDR3 bases: TGTGCCAGCAGCCCCCCGTACGGGACTTCCTCCTACAATGAGCAGTTCTTC. Its protein product is CASSPPYGTSSYNEQFF.

The CDR3 is CASSQTGGADTQYF. The CDR3 DNA sequence: TGTGCCAGCAGCCAAACCGGGGGGGCAGATACGCAGTATTTT. The chain is built from TRBV7-7 and TRBJ2-3; 8 bases are a match to TRBD2. The CDR3 has 14 amino acids. Germline V gene sequence: CDR1 SSHAT, CDR2 FNYEAQ (reference sequence). V gave up 5 bases and J gave up 4 bases; unmatched junction bases: 5.

This rearrangement joins TRBV7-2 to TRBJ1-2, with D possibly matching TRBD1 (6 bases). V was shortened by 5 bases and J by 6 bases, with 13 bases between the two germline ends. This CDR3 has 13 residues. CDR1 is SGHTA and CDR2 is FQGNSA in the germline V gene. DNA for the CDR3: TGTGCCAGCAGCCCACAGGGAGGGAATGGCTACACCTTC. It is translated as CASSPQGGNGYTF.

The chain links TRBV12-5 to TRBJ2-2; 9 bases line up with TRBD1. The CDR3 contains 15 residues. Germline loops: CDR1 LGHNT, CDR2 FRNRAP. V dropped 6 bases and J dropped 5; count of bases not matched to a gene: 7. The CDR3 bases are TGTGCTAGTGGCGGGACAGGGTTGAGGACCGGGGAGCTGTTTTTT. This translates into CASGGTGLRTGELFF.

Only one count was recorded for this clone. The CDR3 sequence: CATRDRPNQPQHF. CDR3 coding DNA: TGTGCCACCAGAGACAGGCCGAACCAGCCCCAGCATTTT. This chain uses TRBV6-5 with TRBJ1-5, with a possible D match to TRBD1 (6 bases). The CDR3 loop spans 13 amino acids. The germline CDR1 and CDR2 sequences are MNHEY and SVGAGI. With 10 bases removed from V and 7 bases from J, the gap between germline ends came to 17 bases.

The rearrangement uses TRBV7-2 and TRBJ2-3; 7 bases map to TRBD2. The V segment lost 5 bases and the J segment 0 bases; nucleotides outside the gene matches: 8. The CDR3 loop spans 16 amino acids. The germline V gene has CDR1 SGHTA and CDR2 FQGNSA. CDR3 sequence (DNA): TGTGCCAGCAGCCCATCCCTAGCGGCTAGCACAGATACGCAGTATTTT. It translates to CASSPSLAASTDTQYF.

CDR3 in DNA: TGTGCCAGCTCACGTCGGGACAGGCCTTACAATGAGCAGTTCTTC. Its translation: CASSRRDRPYNEQFF. J is TRBJ2-1 and V is TRBV18; 8 nucleotides align to TRBD1. The V and J ends lost 4 bases and 4 bases, in that order; junction bases with no gene match: 6. CDR1 and CDR2 (germline): KGHSH, LQKENI. This CDR3 contains 15 residues.